Below are 29 T cell receptor beta chains sequenced from a single sample in a study of T cells in Graves' hyperthyroidism and ophthalmopathy. From RNA transcripts, TCR beta CDR3 regions were amplified. TCR CDR3 regions were first amplified by RT-PCR with HTBI primers. TCRdb recomputed calls from the multiplex PCR reads with MiXCR, one row per CDR3 protein. There are about 350,000 distinct CDR3 sequences in the sample; 17% occur only once, and 34% lies in the top ten. The sequencing sample was made of blood. The receptor set was obtained from a woman aged 25 to 39 with Graves' hyperthyroidism that later progressed to Graves' ophthalmopathy.

This clonotype was seen many times. The rearrangement joins TRBV19 to TRBJ1-5; D remains ambiguous. Germline CDR1 is LNHDA and CDR2 is SQIVND (reference sequence). Trimming removed 4 bases from V and 0 bases from J, with 4 bases in between. This CDR3 has 13 residues. DNA for the CDR3: TGTGCCAGTAGTAGGACTAGCAATCAGCCCCAGCATTTT. As protein: CASSRTSNQPQHF.

This rearrangement joins TRBV3-1 to TRBJ2-7; D gene uncertain. The CDR3 has 14 residues. The germline V and J ends were trimmed by 4 bases and 3 bases, with 13 bases remaining between them. Germline CDR1 is LGHDT and CDR2 is YNNKEL (reference sequence). This chain's CDR3 is CASSPRARDYEQYF. The CDR3 DNA sequence: TGTGCCAGCAGCCCCCGGGCGCGCGACTACGAGCAGTACTTC.

In its sample, this clonotype was seen many times. This chain uses TRBV2 with TRBJ1-5; D might be TRBD1 (6 bases). Germline V gives CDR1 SNHLY, CDR2 FYNNEI. There are 15 residues in the CDR3. V was pared by 6 bases and J by 2 bases, with 14 bases between. The CDR3 coding sequence is TGTGCCAGCAGAGAGACCTCAGGGGGCAATCAGCCCCAGCATTTT. The encoded protein is CASRETSGGNQPQHF.

The table lists this clonotype with many counts. This chain joins TRBV3-1 and TRBJ1-1; D not certain. From germline, CDR1 is LGHDT and CDR2 YNNKEL (reference sequence). The V end lost 3 bases, the J end lost 1 base, and 9 bases lay between the germline ends. The CDR3 runs 14 residues. The CDR3 nucleotides read TGTGCCAGCAGCCACGACACTAGGAACACTGAAGCTTTCTTT. Its translation: CASSHDTRNTEAFF.

This clonotype was observed at least ten times. This chain links TRBV20-1 with TRBJ1-3; no reliable D call. Deletions cut 0 bases from V and 1 base from J, with 13 bases between. This CDR3 contains 16 residues. The germline CDR1 and CDR2 sequences are DFQATT and SNEGSKA (reference sequence). The CDR3 sequence is CSARDSRAVSGNTIYF. CDR3 sequence (DNA): TGCAGTGCTAGAGATTCCAGAGCGGTATCTGGAAACACCATATATTTT.

The chain couples TRBV28 to TRBJ2-1, with D perhaps matching TRBD2 (5 bases). The CDR3 sequence is 16 residues long. Germline V gene lookup returns CDR1 MDHEN and CDR2 SYDVKM. V was trimmed by 2 bases and J by 3 bases, leaving 14 bases between them. In DNA, the CDR3 is TGTGCCAGCAGTTTAAGTATTAGAGGGTACTACAATGAGCAGTTCTTC. Protein: CASSLSIRGYYNEQFF.

The sample holds many counts of this clonotype. V and J are TRBV6-5 and TRBJ2-7; D is perhaps TRBD1 (5 bases). The CDR3 is 14 residues long. Germline V lookup: CDR1 MNHEY, CDR2 SVGAGI. Deletions cut 1 base from V and 2 bases from J, with 9 bases between. For the CDR3, the DNA is TGTGCCAGCAGTTACTTAGTAGGGGCCTACGAGCAGTACTTC. This encodes CASSYLVGAYEQYF.

V is TRBV12-3 or TRBV12-4 and J is TRBJ1-1; D perhaps matches TRBD1 (6 bases). CDR3 length: 14 amino acids. V was trimmed by 10 bases and J by 0 bases, leaving 15 bases between them. The CDR3 nucleotides read TGTGCCATCAGCCCGACAGGATTGAACACTGAAGCTTTCTTT. Translating it yields CAISPTGLNTEAFF.

The chain couples TRBV7-9 to TRBJ1-1; D uncertain. V lost 5 bases, J lost 7 bases, and 14 bases lay in between. CDR1 SEHNR and CDR2 FQNEAQ come from the germline V gene (reference sequence). The CDR3 sequence is 13 residues long. The CDR3 loop reads CASSQRHTREAFF. CDR3 DNA sequence: TGTGCCAGCAGCCAACGACACACCCGTGAAGCTTTCTTT. Using reference TRBV7-9 and TRBJ1-1 for the parts outside the CDR3, the full variable domain is DTGVSQNPRHKITKRGQNVTFRCDPISEHNRLYWYRQTLGQGPEFLTYFQNEAQLEKSRLLSDRFSAERPKGSFSTLEIQRTEQGDSAMYLCASSQRHTREAFFGQGTRLTVV.

This clonotype was recorded many times. The rearrangement joins TRBV12-3 or TRBV12-4 to TRBJ1-2; TRBD1 agrees at 9 bases. CDR3 length: 15 amino acids. J lost 4 bases, V lost 6 bases, and 9 bases had no gene match. CDR3 loop: CASSPRDRVAYGYTF. DNA for the CDR3: TGTGCCAGCAGCCCCCGGGACAGGGTAGCCTATGGCTACACCTTC.

The genes are TRBV10-3 and TRBJ2-1, with TRBD2 matching 16 bases. The CDR3 is 19 amino acids. Losses at the gene ends were 6 bases for V and 3 bases for J; bases not matched to a gene: 11. Germline V gene sequence: CDR1 ENHRY, CDR2 SYGVKD. The DNA of the CDR3 is TGTGCCATCAGCTCCGGGACTAGCGGGAGGGGGGACCACTACAATGAGCAGTTCTTC. The encoded protein is CAISSGTSGRGDHYNEQFF.

This clonotype was found many times. The V gene is TRBV28, the J gene TRBJ2-4, with D perhaps matching TRBD1 or TRBD2 (5 bases each). The V end lost 3 bases, the J end lost 0 bases, and 9 bases lay between the germline ends. Germline-derived CDR1 and CDR2 are MDHEN and SYDVKM. The CDR3 spans 15 residues. In DNA, the CDR3 is TGTGCCAGCAGTTTGGGGGTTCCAGCCAAAAACATTCAGTACTTC. This translates into CASSLGVPAKNIQYF. Drawing the rest from reference TRBV28 and TRBJ2-4, the complete variable domain is DVKVTQSSRYLVKRTGEKVFLECVQDMDHENMFWYRQDPGLGLRLIYFSYDVKMKEKGDIPEGYSVSREKKERFSLILESASTNQTSMYLCASSLGVPAKNIQYFGAGTRLSVL.

This clonotype was recorded a few times. V usage is TRBV5-4 and J usage is TRBJ2-3; the match to TRBD1 covers 10 bases. The CDR3 is 15 amino acids. Germline V gene sequence: CDR1 SGHNT, CDR2 YYREEE (reference sequence). The V gene end was trimmed by 3 bases and the J gene end by 7 bases; junction bases not matched to a gene: 8. Here the CDR3 reads CASSSLGQGVHTQYF. CDR3 DNA: TGTGCCAGCAGCTCGCTCGGACAGGGGGTACATACGCAGTATTTT.

The chain joins TRBV5-1 to TRBJ2-6, with D possibly being TRBD1 or TRBD2 (5 bases each). The CDR3 runs 17 residues. Germline V gene data show CDR1 as SGHRS and CDR2 as YFSETQ. Trimming removed 0 bases from V and 0 bases from J, with 10 bases in between. The DNA of the CDR3 is TGCGCCAGCAGCTTGGTTACGGGGCGCTCTGGGGCCAACGTCCTGACTTTC. Translating it yields CASSLVTGRSGANVLTF. Based on the CDR3 plus reference TRBV5-1 and TRBJ2-6, the full variable domain is KAGVTQTPRYLIKTRGQQVTLSCSPISGHRSVSWYQQTPGQGLQFLFEYFSETQRNKGNFPGRFSGRQFSNSRSEMNVSTLELGDSALYLCASSLVTGRSGANVLTFGAGSRLTVL.

This clonotype was found many times. The rearrangement links TRBV5-1 to TRBJ2-1, with 11 bases lining up with TRBD2. The CDR3 is made up of 15 amino acids. CDR1 is SGHRS, CDR2 YFSETQ, per germline. V shed 4 bases and J 3 bases; nucleotides not matched to a gene: 3. CDR3 sequence: CASSTSGSLYNEQFF. The CDR3 nucleotides read TGCGCCAGCAGCACTAGCGGGAGTCTCTACAATGAGCAGTTCTTC.

The chain is built from TRBV24-1 and TRBJ2-1; 7 bases are a match to TRBD2. Unmatched junction bases numbered 15, after V lost 0 bases and J lost 11 bases. Germline V lookup: CDR1 KGHDR, CDR2 SFDVKD. The CDR3 runs to 17 residues. The CDR3 here is CATSDLPWGGGSIKQFF. Here the CDR3 DNA reads TGTGCCACCAGTGATTTGCCCTGGGGGGGAGGCTCGATTAAGCAGTTCTTC.

This clonotype was recorded many times. This chain uses TRBV20-1 with TRBJ1-5; D unclear. In germline, CDR1 is DFQATT, CDR2 SNEGSKA (reference sequence). The V end was cut by 0 bases, the J end by 5 bases, with 11 bases between. CDR3 length equals 14 residues. The DNA of the CDR3 is TGCAGTGCTAGAGATGGGCCGGGTTATCAGCCCCAGCATTTT. It codes for CSARDGPGYQPQHF.

This clonotype was detected many times. The rearrangement joins TRBV14 to TRBJ1-4, with no clear D. V was shortened by 1 base and J by 8 bases, with 8 bases between the two germline ends. The length of the CDR3 is 13 residues. The germline CDR1 and CDR2 sequences are SGHDN and FVKESK. CDR3 coding DNA: TGTGCCAGCAGCCAAGTATTTTGGGAAAAACTGTTTTTT. It specifies CASSQVFWEKLFF. Supplemented by reference TRBV14 and TRBJ1-4, the full variable domain reads EAGVTQFPSHSVIEKGQTVTLRCDPISGHDNLYWYRRVMGKEIKFLLHFVKESKQDESGMPNNRFLAERTGGTYSTLKVQPAELEDSGVYFCASSQVFWEKLFFGSGTQLSVL.

This clonotype was detected many times. The rearrangement uses TRBV28 and TRBJ2-7; the D call may be TRBD1 or TRBD2 (5 bases each). Germline V CDR1 and CDR2: MDHEN, SYDVKM. The CDR3 spans 12 residues. V gave up 11 bases and J gave up 0 bases, with 11 bases separating them. The CDR3 reads CAAGTVSYEQYF. The CDR3 nucleotides read TGTGCCGCAGGGACGGTCTCCTACGAGCAGTACTTC.

In this sample, this clonotype turned up many times. This chain links TRBV7-9 with TRBJ1-4; 11 nucleotides agree with TRBD1. The CDR3 is made up of 17 amino acids. From germline, CDR1 is SEHNR and CDR2 FQNEAQ (reference sequence). The V segment lost 5 bases and the J segment 0 bases; nucleotides outside the gene matches: 5. CDR3 in amino acids: CASSGRTGGTTNEKLFF. CDR3 DNA: TGTGCCAGCAGCGGGAGGACAGGGGGCACAACTAATGAAAAACTGTTTTTT.

This clonotype has at least ten counts. This chain joins TRBV27 and TRBJ2-7; D is possibly TRBD1 or TRBD2 (5 bases each). Germline CDR1 and CDR2: MNHEY and SMNVEV (reference sequence). The CDR3 runs to 14 residues. V was shortened by 6 bases and J by 4 bases, with 16 bases between the two germline ends. The CDR3 DNA reads TGTGCCAGCAGACAAGCGGACACTTTGTACGAGCAGTACTTC. It translates to CASRQADTLYEQYF.

V is TRBV7-2 and J is TRBJ1-6; 9 bases fit TRBD1. The trim removed 4 bases at V and 3 bases at J, leaving 19 bases unmatched. This CDR3 is built from 21 residues. Germline CDR1 reads SGHTA; CDR2 reads FQGNSA. The CDR3 loop is CASSSGRPGQGRKFYNSPLHF. The CDR3 bases are TGTGCCAGCAGCTCAGGGAGGCCGGGACAGGGTAGGAAGTTCTATAATTCACCCCTCCACTTT.

This clonotype was detected many times. V is TRBV11-2 and J is TRBJ2-1; no reliable D call. V was trimmed by 1 base and J by 7 bases, leaving 5 bases between them. The CDR3 is made up of 12 amino acids. CDR1 is SGHAT, CDR2 FQNNGV, per germline. This chain's CDR3 is CASSLVRNEQFF. CDR3 bases: TGTGCCAGCAGCTTAGTCCGGAATGAGCAGTTCTTC.

This clonotype was detected many times. The V and J genes are TRBV6-1 and TRBJ1-2, with D perhaps TRBD1 (5 bases). The CDR3 is 15 amino acids. V was shortened by 5 bases and J by 2 bases, with 15 bases between the two germline ends. Germline V lookup: CDR1 MNHNS, CDR2 SASEGT. The chain's CDR3 is CASSLTMTENYGYTF. CDR3 nucleotides: TGTGCCAGCAGTCTCACCATGACAGAGAACTATGGCTACACCTTC.

This clonotype showed up many times. V gene TRBV9 combines with J gene TRBJ2-1, with 9 bases matching TRBD2. The CDR3 sequence is 16 residues long. CDR1 is SGDLS and CDR2 is YYNGEE in the germline V gene. Losses at the gene ends were 0 bases for V and 5 bases for J; bases not matched to a gene: 6. The CDR3 here is CASSVAEREVHNEQFF. The CDR3 nucleotides are TGTGCCAGCAGCGTAGCAGAGCGGGAGGTCCACAATGAGCAGTTCTTC.

Remarks on this clonotype: This may be a read error: a much more frequent sequence differs by one nucleotide. V is TRBV19 and J is TRBJ1-2; D perhaps matches TRBD1 (6 bases). CDR3 length: 13 amino acids. Germline V lookup: CDR1 LNHDA, CDR2 SQIVND (reference sequence). The CDR3 loop is CASRRDTPYAYTF. CDR3 DNA sequence: TGTGCCAGCCGAAGGGACACCCCCTATGCCTACACCTTC.

This rearrangement joins TRBV30 to TRBJ1-4; D remains unclear. CDR3 length equals 13 residues. CDR1 and CDR2 from the germline V gene are GTSNPN and SVGIG (reference sequence). Trimming took 1 base from V and 4 from J, leaving 7 bases between them. For the CDR3, the DNA is TGTGCCTGGAGTGACCGGGTTAATGAAAAACTGTTTTTT. This translates into CAWSDRVNEKLFF.

This chain connects TRBV4-2 to TRBJ2-4; 11 bases agree with TRBD2. V dropped 0 bases and J dropped 6; count of bases not matched to a gene: 7. CDR3 size: 17 residues. The germline V gene encodes CDR1 LGHNA and CDR2 YNFKEQ. In DNA form, the CDR3 reads TGTGCCAGCAGCCAAGAGGTAGCGGGGGGGCAGAGAAACATTCAGTACTTC. This codes for CASSQEVAGGQRNIQYF.

This clonotype was picked up many times. The chain is built from TRBV3-1 and TRBJ2-5; D is unresolved. The CDR3 spans 13 residues. CDR1 and CDR2 from the germline V gene are LGHDT and YNNKEL (reference sequence). The V end was cut by 1 base, the J end by 0 bases, with 3 bases between. CDR3 in amino acids: CASSQVDQETQYF. As DNA, the CDR3 is TGTGCCAGCAGCCAAGTGGACCAAGAGACCCAGTACTTC.